Shown below are 17 T cell receptor beta chains from a single sample sequenced in a study of OX40 agonist ivuxolimab in advanced cancers. Clones were read by immunoSEQ multiplex PCR, and TCRdb kept only the in-frame ones, dropping some. The data contain over 70,000 clones, just over 85% of them singletons. The sample here was CD4+ or CD8+ T cells sorted from blood, taken in a trial of the OX40 agonist ivuxolimab. The receptors shown here come from an adult with an advanced solid tumor such as melanoma, head and neck, liver or kidney cancer.

This clone was detected only once. This sequence joins TRBV19 and TRBJ1-1; a weak D match, TRBD1 (5 bases). The germline CDR1 and CDR2 sequences are LNHDA and SQIVND (reference sequence). The CDR3 covers 17 residues. With 5 bases removed from V and 1 base from J, the gap between germline ends came to 20 bases. The CDR3 DNA is TGTGCCAGTAGTGAGGGGAGTAGATTGCAGGCGAACACTGAAGCTTTCTTT. Protein sequence: CASSEGSRLQANTEAFF.

Concerning this clone: The final CDR3 position lacks the conserved phenylalanine or tryptophan, pointing to a likely read error. Because the CDR3's place on the DNA is in doubt, the DNA is left out and the CDR3 is given as listed by TCRdb. J is TRBJ1-2 and V is TRBV5-4. CDR1 SGHNT and CDR2 YYREEE come from the germline V gene (reference sequence). The CDR3 is 8 amino acids long, termini counted. The chain's CDR3 is CASSLGVI.

The genes are TRBV9 and TRBJ1-5; 7 bases line up with TRBD1. CDR1 is SGDLS and CDR2 is YYNGEE in the germline V gene. The CDR3 extends over 14 amino acids. The V and J ends lost 0 bases and 5 bases, in that order; junction bases with no gene match: 2. The CDR3 nucleotides read TGTGCCAGCAGCGTAGGCCAGGGGGATCAGCCCCAGCATTTT. Protein product: CASSVGQGDQPQHF.

J is TRBJ1-5 and V is TRBV5-8; TRBD1 agrees at 8 bases. V was pared by 2 bases and J by 6 bases, with 1 base of the junction left unmatched. The CDR3 covers 13 residues. Per germline, CDR1 SGHTS and CDR2 YDEGEE. Here the CDR3 reads CASSLTGGQPQHF. CDR3 in DNA: TGTGCCAGCAGCTTAACAGGGGGTCAGCCCCAGCATTTT.

The chain combines TRBV14 with TRBJ2-3; 9 nucleotides line up with TRBD2. The CDR3 loop spans 17 amino acids. V lost 0 bases and J lost 6; bases outside the gene matches: 10. Germline CDR1 SGHDN, CDR2 FVKESK. CDR3: CASSQDKGLASPDTQYF. The CDR3 region has the DNA TGTGCCAGCAGCCAAGATAAGGGACTAGCTAGTCCCGATACGCAGTATTTT.

This rearrangement joins TRBV5-6 to TRBJ2-7; a possible D gene is TRBD1 (5 bases). Trimming pared 4 bases from V and 7 bases from J, leaving 9 bases between. CDR1 and CDR2 (germline): SGHDT, YYEEEE. The CDR3 is 11 residues long. CDR3: CASSQGPEQYF. In DNA form, the CDR3 reads TGTGCCAGCAGCCAGGGCCCAGAGCAGTACTTC.

The gene calls are TRBV4-1 and TRBJ1-6; maybe TRBD1 (5 bases). Per germline, CDR1 MGHRA and CDR2 YSYEKL. V was pared by 0 bases and J by 10 bases, with 22 bases between. The CDR3 spans 18 residues. CDR3 sequence reads: CASSQDKWRRGKGSPLHF. The CDR3 bases are TGCGCCAGCAGCCAAGACAAGTGGCGGAGGGGAAAGGGATCACCCCTCCACTTT.

This clone was counted at least ten times. Other DNA sequences within the sample encode an identical CDR3. The chain employs TRBV30 and TRBJ1-6, with TRBD1 matching 8 bases. Germline CDR1 and CDR2: GTSNPN and SVGIG (reference sequence). The CDR3 runs 14 residues. The V gene end was trimmed by 1 base and the J gene end by 5 bases; junction bases not matched to a gene: 1. The CDR3 DNA sequence: TGTGCCTGGAGTGCGGGACAGGATAATTCACCCCTCCACTTT. Translated, it gives CAWSAGQDNSPLHF. The entire variable domain, with the rest obtained from reference TRBV30 and TRBJ1-6, is as follows: SQTIHQWPATLVQPVGSPLSLECTVEGTSNPNLYWYRQAAGRGLQLLFYSVGIGQISSEVPQNLSASRPQDRQFILSSKKLLLSDSGFYLCAWSAGQDNSPLHFGNGTRLTVT.

This chain links TRBV6-1 with TRBJ1-6; D gene uncertain. The CDR3 extends over 15 amino acids. Trimming pared 6 bases from V and 6 bases from J, leaving 15 bases between. Germline values: CDR1 MNHNS, CDR2 SASEGT. The CDR3 here is CASSPWAGPNSPLHF. CDR3 sequence (DNA): TGTGCCAGCAGCCCTTGGGCAGGCCCTAATTCACCCCTCCACTTT.

This chain uses TRBV19 with TRBJ2-7; 10 bases are shared with TRBD1. Germline values: CDR1 LNHDA, CDR2 SQIVND (reference sequence). Trimming took 5 bases from V and 1 from J; bases not matched to a gene: 5. The CDR3 extends over 15 amino acids. For the CDR3, the DNA is TGTGCCAGTAGTGCCCGGGACAGGGGATCCTACGAGCAGTACTTC. Its protein product is CASSARDRGSYEQYF.

This chain uses TRBV13 with TRBJ2-3; 14 bases are shared with TRBD2. The germline gives CDR1 PRHDT, CDR2 FYEKMQ (reference sequence). This CDR3 region has 16 residues. V dropped 5 bases and J dropped 6; count of bases not matched to a gene: 7. CDR3 residues: CASSQTSGGAGDTQYF. Here the CDR3 DNA reads TGTGCCAGCAGCCAGACTAGCGGGGGGGCCGGTGATACGCAGTATTTT.

V gene TRBV28 combines with J gene TRBJ2-1, with D uncertain. V was pared by 5 bases and J by 4 bases, with 15 bases between. CDR1 and CDR2 from the germline V gene are MDHEN and SYDVKM. This CDR3 is 15 amino acids long. This CDR3 reads CASSDPGGVYNEQFF. In DNA form, the CDR3 reads TGTGCCAGCAGTGACCCCGGTGGGGTTTACAATGAGCAGTTCTTC.

The V and J genes are TRBV5-6 and TRBJ1-5; 7 nucleotides match TRBD1. The CDR3 has 15 amino acids. Germline-derived CDR1 and CDR2 are SGHDT and YYEEEE. The ends lost 0 bases at V and 2 bases at J; junction bases unmatched: 2. Written as DNA, the CDR3 is TGTGCCAGCAGCTTGGGACAGGGTGGCAATCAGCCCCAGCATTTT. It translates to CASSLGQGGNQPQHF.

The chain combines TRBV29-1 with TRBJ2-5; D perhaps matches TRBD2 (5 bases). V was trimmed by 5 bases and J by 5 bases, leaving 9 bases between them. CDR1 is SQVTM and CDR2 is ANQGSEA in the germline V gene. This CDR3 is built from 11 residues. CDR3 amino acids: CSVRPGETQYF. Written as DNA, the CDR3 is TGCAGCGTTCGGCCGGGGGAGACCCAGTACTTC.

The V call is TRBV19, the J call TRBJ2-5, with 7 bases lining up with TRBD1. This CDR3 contains 18 residues. Per germline, CDR1 LNHDA and CDR2 SQIVND (reference sequence). Germline trimming cut 0 bases from V and 4 bases from J; bases unmatched to any gene: 14. The DNA of the CDR3 is TGTGCCAGTAGTATAGATCCCCCAGGGGGAACTTCGGGAGAGACCCAGTACTTC. Translated: CASSIDPPGGTSGETQYF.

J is TRBJ2-3 and V is TRBV19; 11 bases line up with TRBD2. CDR1 and CDR2 from the germline V gene are LNHDA and SQIVND (reference sequence). The CDR3 contains 17 residues. With 6 bases clipped from V and 0 bases from J, the junction kept 8 bases outside the gene matches. This CDR3 reads CASRITSGSSSTDTQYF. For the CDR3, the DNA is TGTGCCAGTAGGATAACTAGCGGGAGCTCTAGCACAGATACGCAGTATTTT.

The V and J genes are TRBV25-1 and TRBJ2-2, with 9 nucleotides matching TRBD2. This CDR3 spans 16 amino acids. J gave up 3 bases and V 3 bases, and 5 bases lay outside the gene matches. Germline CDR1 reads MGHDK; CDR2 reads SYGVNS. The CDR3 nucleotides are TGTGCCAGCAGTGACCCGACTAGCGGCTACACCGGGGAGCTGTTTTTT. Amino acid sequence: CASSDPTSGYTGELFF.